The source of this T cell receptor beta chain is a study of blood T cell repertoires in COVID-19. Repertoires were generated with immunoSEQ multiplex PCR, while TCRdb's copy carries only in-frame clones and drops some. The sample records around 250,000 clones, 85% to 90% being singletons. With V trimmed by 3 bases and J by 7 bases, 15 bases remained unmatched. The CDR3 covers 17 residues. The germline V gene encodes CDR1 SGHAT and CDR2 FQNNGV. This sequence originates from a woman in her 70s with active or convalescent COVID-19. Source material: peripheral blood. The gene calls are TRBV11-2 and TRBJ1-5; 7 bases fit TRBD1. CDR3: CASSFWPTGEGKQPQHF. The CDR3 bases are TGTGCCAGCAGCTTTTGGCCAACAGGGGAAGGTAAACAGCCCCAGCATTTT.